The 10 T cell receptor beta chains in this list originate from one sample, sequenced in a study of CD8 T cells in Susac syndrome. RNA, at about 0.45 to 1 ug, was reverse transcribed with random hexamers. TCRdb processed the immunoSEQ multiplex PCR reads anew with MiXCR; each CDR3 protein has one entry. The table has about 300,000 distinct CDR3 sequences, 89% seen once. Sequencing was done on a sample of CD8+ T cells from PBMCs. Receptors originate from a human donor with multiple sclerosis.

The genes are TRBV7-9 and TRBJ2-3; weak D call: TRBD1 (5 bases). The V gene lost 2 bases and the J gene lost 3 bases, with 18 bases spanning the gap. The CDR3 has 17 amino acids. Germline V gives CDR1 SEHNR, CDR2 FQNEAQ (reference sequence). The CDR3 reads CASSLFPARESTDTQYF. The CDR3 bases are TGTGCCAGCAGCTTATTTCCCGCCAGGGAATCAACAGATACGCAGTATTTT.

The chain combines TRBV20-1 with TRBJ2-7; TRBD2 matches at 12 bases. CDR1 and CDR2 from the germline V gene are DFQATT and SNEGSKA (reference sequence). This CDR3 spans 15 amino acids. The V gene end was trimmed by 0 bases and the J gene end by 3 bases; junction bases not matched to a gene: 3. The CDR3 bases are TGCAGTGCTAGAGAACTAGCGGGAGGCATCTACGAGCAGTACTTC. Translated, it gives CSARELAGGIYEQYF.

This rearrangement joins TRBV30 to TRBJ2-7; D is uncertain. Germline V gene sequence: CDR1 GTSNPN, CDR2 SVGIG (reference sequence). The V end was cut by 5 bases, the J end by 5 bases, with 10 bases between. CDR3 length equals 11 residues. CDR3: CAWGHYHEQYF. The DNA of the CDR3 is TGTGCCTGGGGCCATTACCACGAGCAGTACTTC.

The chain is built from TRBV5-1 and TRBJ2-1, with D unclear. This CDR3 is 16 amino acids long. Trimming took off 0 bases at V and 0 bases at J, with 10 bases between the two ends. Germline V gene sequence: CDR1 SGHRS, CDR2 YFSETQ. CDR3 amino acids: CASSLAGFNSYNEQFF. DNA for the CDR3: TGCGCCAGCAGCTTGGCGGGCTTTAACTCCTACAATGAGCAGTTCTTC.

A single count supports this clonotype. The chain combines TRBV11-2 with TRBJ2-3; either TRBD1 or TRBD2 may fit D (5 bases each). The V and J ends lost 5 bases and 2 bases respectively, with 14 bases between them. CDR1 and CDR2 from the germline V gene are SGHAT and FQNNGV. The CDR3 sequence is 15 residues long. CDR3 loop: CASSPLEGTTDTQYF. The CDR3 DNA reads TGTGCCAGCAGCCCGCTAGAAGGGACCACAGATACGCAGTATTTT.

The chain is built from TRBV7-9 and TRBJ2-6; 7 nucleotides line up with TRBD1. Losses at the gene ends were 1 base for V and 0 bases for J; bases not matched to a gene: 9. There are 19 residues in the CDR3. Germline V CDR1 and CDR2: SEHNR, FQNEAQ (reference sequence). The CDR3 DNA follows: TGTGCCAGCAGCTTAGAGTGGTCAGGGGACAGCTCTGGGGCCAACGTCCTGACTTTC. Translating it yields CASSLEWSGDSSGANVLTF.

The rearrangement joins TRBV4-1 to TRBJ1-6; TRBD1 might be the D (6 bases). The length of the CDR3 is 17 residues. Deletions cut 0 bases from V and 4 bases from J, with 13 bases between. Germline CDR1 reads MGHRA; CDR2 reads YSYEKL. The CDR3, as DNA: TGCGCCAGCAGCCAAGACCGGGACACTCCATATAATTCACCCCTCCACTTT. Amino acid sequence: CASSQDRDTPYNSPLHF.

V usage is TRBV6-2 or TRBV6-3 and J usage is TRBJ2-5; 9 nucleotides match TRBD1. The CDR3 length is 15 residues. The germline V gene encodes CDR1 MNHEY and CDR2 SVGEGT. J was trimmed by 0 bases and V by 1 base; bases with no gene match: 0. As DNA, the CDR3 is TGTGCCAGCAGTTACTACAGGGGGCACCAAGAGACCCAGTACTTC. Translated, it gives CASSYYRGHQETQYF.

The chain carries TRBV28 and TRBJ2-7; TRBD1 agrees at 9 bases. Trimming at V came to 6 bases and at J to 4 bases, leaving 13 bases not matched to a gene. The CDR3 has 16 residues. CDR1 is MDHEN and CDR2 is SYDVKM in the germline V gene. CDR3: CASSRLPGTGLYEQYF. DNA of the CDR3: TGTGCCAGCAGCCGACTCCCCGGGACAGGGCTGTACGAGCAGTACTTC.

The chain carries TRBV12-3 or TRBV12-4 and TRBJ2-7; 10 nucleotides line up with TRBD2. This CDR3 contains 14 residues. V was pared by 4 bases and J by 5 bases, with 5 bases of the junction left unmatched. Here the CDR3 DNA reads TGTGCCAGCAGTTATAGAGCGGGAGGGGACGAGCAGTACTTC. Its protein is CASSYRAGGDEQYF.